The clone carrying this TCR beta chain was observed a few times. The antigen is not known. The data originate from a study of beta chain features in type 1 diabetes. Notes on the study in general: The VDJ junctions of type 1 diabetes patients carried fewer insertions and more deletions. In every one of the four CD4+ subsets, TCRB CDR3s were moderately but significantly shorter in Type 1 diabetes patients. Researchers reported that naive, central memory and Treg TCRB repertoires appeared more similar in patients than in healthy donors.

This CDR3 region has 19 residues. V shed 1 base and J 0 bases; nucleotides not matched to a gene: 9. Germline V gene sequence: CDR1 SEHNR, CDR2 FQNEAQ (reference sequence). TCRB transcripts that were expressed got sequenced, as all of the isolated RNA had been reverse transcribed. Around 4 million reads per sample were averaged for naive, central memory and regulatory samples. Produced via immunoSEQ multiplex PCR; TCRdb's table is partial and in-frame only. The sample has 550,000 to 850,000 clones, roughly 13% seen once. The sequence derives from a man aged 18 to 30 with type 1 diabetes. This chain connects TRBV7-9 to TRBJ2-6; 7 nucleotides agree with TRBD1. Sequenced sample: naive CD4+ T cells from blood. CDR3 region: CASSLVNRGQYSGANVLTF. Here the CDR3 DNA reads TGTGCCAGCAGCTTAGTGAACAGGGGCCAATACTCTGGGGCCAACGTCCTGACTTTC. Based on the CDR3 plus reference TRBV7-9 and TRBJ2-6, the full variable domain is DTGVSQNPRHKITKRGQNVTFRCDPISEHNRLYWYRQTLGQGPEFLTYFQNEAQLEKSRLLSDRFSAERPKGSFSTLEIQRTEQGDSAMYLCASSLVNRGQYSGANVLTFGAGSRLTVL.